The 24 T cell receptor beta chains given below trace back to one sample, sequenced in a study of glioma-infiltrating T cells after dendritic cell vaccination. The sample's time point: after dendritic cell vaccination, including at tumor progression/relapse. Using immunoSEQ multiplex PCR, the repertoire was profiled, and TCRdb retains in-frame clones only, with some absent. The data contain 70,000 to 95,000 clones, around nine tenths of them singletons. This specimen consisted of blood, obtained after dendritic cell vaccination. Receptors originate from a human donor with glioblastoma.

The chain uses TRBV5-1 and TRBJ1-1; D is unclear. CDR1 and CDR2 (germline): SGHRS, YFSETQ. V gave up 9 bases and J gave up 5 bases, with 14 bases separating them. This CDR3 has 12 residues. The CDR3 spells CATKREDTEAFF. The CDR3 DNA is TGCGCCACTAAGCGAGAGGATACTGAAGCTTTCTTT.

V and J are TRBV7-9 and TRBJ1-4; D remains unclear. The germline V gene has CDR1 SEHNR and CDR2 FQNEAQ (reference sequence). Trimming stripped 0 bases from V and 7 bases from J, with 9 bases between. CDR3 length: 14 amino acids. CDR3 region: CASSLAMRAEKLFF. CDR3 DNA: TGTGCCAGCAGCTTAGCGATGAGGGCTGAAAAACTGTTTTTT.

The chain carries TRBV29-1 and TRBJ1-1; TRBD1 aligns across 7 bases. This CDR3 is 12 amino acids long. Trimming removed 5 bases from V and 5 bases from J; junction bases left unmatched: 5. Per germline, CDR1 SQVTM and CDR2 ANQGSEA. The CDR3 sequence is CSVIQGYTEAFF. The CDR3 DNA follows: TGCAGCGTTATACAGGGGTATACTGAAGCTTTCTTT.

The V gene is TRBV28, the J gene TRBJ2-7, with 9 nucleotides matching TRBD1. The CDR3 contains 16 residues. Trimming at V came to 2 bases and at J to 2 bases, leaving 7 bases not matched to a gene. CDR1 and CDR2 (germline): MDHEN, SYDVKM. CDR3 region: CASSLQAWDRAYEQYF. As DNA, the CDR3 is TGTGCCAGCAGTTTACAAGCCTGGGACAGGGCCTACGAGCAGTACTTC.

The CDR3 coding sequence is TGTGCCAGCAGTTTAGGTCGAAGGGGATCCTACGAGCAGTACTTC. Translation: CASSLGRRGSYEQYF. The chain joins TRBV28 to TRBJ2-7, with TRBD1 as a possible D gene (5 bases). CDR3 length equals 15 residues. Trimming took 2 bases from V and 1 from J, leaving 12 bases between them. Germline V gene data show CDR1 as MDHEN and CDR2 as SYDVKM. Full variable domain (missing parts from reference TRBV28 and TRBJ2-7): DVKVTQSSRYLVKRTGEKVFLECVQDMDHENMFWYRQDPGLGLRLIYFSYDVKMKEKGDIPEGYSVSREKKERFSLILESASTNQTSMYLCASSLGRRGSYEQYFGPGTRLTVT.

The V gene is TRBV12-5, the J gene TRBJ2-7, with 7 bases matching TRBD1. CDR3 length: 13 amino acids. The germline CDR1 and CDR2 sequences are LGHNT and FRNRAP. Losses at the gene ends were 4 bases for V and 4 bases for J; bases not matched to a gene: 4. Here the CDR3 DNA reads TGTGCTAGTGGTTCCAGGGGGAGATACGAGCAGTACTTC. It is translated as CASGSRGRYEQYF.

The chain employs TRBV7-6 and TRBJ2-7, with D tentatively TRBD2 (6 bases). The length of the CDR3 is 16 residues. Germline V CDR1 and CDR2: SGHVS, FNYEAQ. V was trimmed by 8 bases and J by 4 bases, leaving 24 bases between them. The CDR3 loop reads CASRALIGGLPYEQYF. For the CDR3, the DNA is TGTGCCAGCCGAGCCTTAATTGGGGGACTTCCTTACGAGCAGTACTTC.

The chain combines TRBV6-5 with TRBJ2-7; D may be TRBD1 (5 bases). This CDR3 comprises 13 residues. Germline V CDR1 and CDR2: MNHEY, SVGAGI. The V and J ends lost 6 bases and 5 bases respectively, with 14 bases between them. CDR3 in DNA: TGTGCCAGCAGCCCTCCTGTAGGGGACGAGCAGTACTTC. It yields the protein CASSPPVGDEQYF.

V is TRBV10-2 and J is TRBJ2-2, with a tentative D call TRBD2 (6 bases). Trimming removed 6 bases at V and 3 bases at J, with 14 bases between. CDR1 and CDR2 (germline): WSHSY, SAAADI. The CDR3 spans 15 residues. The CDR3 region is CASRAGSYYTGELFF. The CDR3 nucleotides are TGCGCCAGCAGGGCCGGGAGCTATTACACCGGGGAGCTGTTTTTT.

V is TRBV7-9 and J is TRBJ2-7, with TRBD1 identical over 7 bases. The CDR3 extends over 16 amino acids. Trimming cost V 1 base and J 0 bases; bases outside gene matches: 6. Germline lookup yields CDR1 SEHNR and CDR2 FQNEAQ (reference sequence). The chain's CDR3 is CASSLGQGDSSYEQYF. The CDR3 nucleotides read TGTGCCAGCAGCTTAGGACAGGGAGACAGCTCCTACGAGCAGTACTTC.

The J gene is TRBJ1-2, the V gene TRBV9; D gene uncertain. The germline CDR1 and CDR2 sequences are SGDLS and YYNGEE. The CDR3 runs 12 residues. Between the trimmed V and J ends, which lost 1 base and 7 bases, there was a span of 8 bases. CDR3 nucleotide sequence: TGTGCCAGCAGCGTAAGGGCGGGTGGCTACACCTTC. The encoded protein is CASSVRAGGYTF.

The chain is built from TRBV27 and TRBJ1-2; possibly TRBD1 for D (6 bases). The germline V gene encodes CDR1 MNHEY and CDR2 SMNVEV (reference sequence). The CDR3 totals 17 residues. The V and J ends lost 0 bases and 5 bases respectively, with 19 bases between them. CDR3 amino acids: CASSLSMRAGAVYGYTF. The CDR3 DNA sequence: TGTGCCAGCAGTTTATCGATGAGAGCGGGGGCGGTTTATGGCTACACCTTC.

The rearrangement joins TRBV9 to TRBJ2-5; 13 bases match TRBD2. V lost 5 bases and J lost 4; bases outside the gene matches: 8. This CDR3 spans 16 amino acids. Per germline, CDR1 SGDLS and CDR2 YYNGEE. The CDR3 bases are TGTGCCAGCAGTGCAGGACTAGCGGGAGAGATAGAGACCCAGTACTTC. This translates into CASSAGLAGEIETQYF.

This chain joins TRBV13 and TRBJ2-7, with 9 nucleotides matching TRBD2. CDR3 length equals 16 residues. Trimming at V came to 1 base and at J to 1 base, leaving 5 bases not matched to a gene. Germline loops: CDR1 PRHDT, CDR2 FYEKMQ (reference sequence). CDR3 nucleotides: TGTGCCAGCAGCTTAGAAGCGGGGGGATCGTCCTACGAGCAGTACTTC. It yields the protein CASSLEAGGSSYEQYF.

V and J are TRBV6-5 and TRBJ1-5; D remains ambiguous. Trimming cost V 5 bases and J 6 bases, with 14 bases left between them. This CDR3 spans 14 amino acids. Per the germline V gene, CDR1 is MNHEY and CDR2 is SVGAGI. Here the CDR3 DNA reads TGTGCCAGCAGTCGGGGTATCCAAGGTCAGCCCCAGCATTTT. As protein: CASSRGIQGQPQHF.

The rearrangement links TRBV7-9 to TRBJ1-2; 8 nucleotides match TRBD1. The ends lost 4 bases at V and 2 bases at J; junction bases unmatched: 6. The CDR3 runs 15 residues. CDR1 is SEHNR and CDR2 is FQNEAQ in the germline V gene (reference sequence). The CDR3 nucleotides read TGTGCCAGCAGCTCTCCGGACAGGGCAAACTATGGCTACACCTTC. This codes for CASSSPDRANYGYTF. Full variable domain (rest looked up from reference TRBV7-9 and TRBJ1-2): DTGVSQNPRHKITKRGQNVTFRCDPISEHNRLYWYRQTLGQGPEFLTYFQNEAQLEKSRLLSDRFSAERPKGSFSTLEIQRTEQGDSAMYLCASSSPDRANYGYTFGSGTRLTVV.

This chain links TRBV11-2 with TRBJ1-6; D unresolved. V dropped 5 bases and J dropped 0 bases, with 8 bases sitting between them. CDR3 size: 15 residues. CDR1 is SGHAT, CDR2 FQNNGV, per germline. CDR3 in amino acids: CASSLPRSYNSPLHF. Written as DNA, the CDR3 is TGTGCCAGCAGCCTCCCGCGCTCCTATAATTCACCCCTCCACTTT.

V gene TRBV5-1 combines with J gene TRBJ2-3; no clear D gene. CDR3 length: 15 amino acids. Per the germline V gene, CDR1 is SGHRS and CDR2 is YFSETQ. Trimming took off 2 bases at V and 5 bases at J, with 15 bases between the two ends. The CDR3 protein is CASSFSTPRIDTQYF. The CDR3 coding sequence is TGCGCCAGCAGCTTCAGTACCCCTCGTATAGATACGCAGTATTTT.

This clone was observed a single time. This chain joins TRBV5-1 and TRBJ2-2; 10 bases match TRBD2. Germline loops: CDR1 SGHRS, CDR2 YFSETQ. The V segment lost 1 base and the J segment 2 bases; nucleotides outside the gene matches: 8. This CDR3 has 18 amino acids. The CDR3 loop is CASSLRGLASGNTGELFF. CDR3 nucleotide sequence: TGCGCCAGCAGCTTGAGGGGACTAGCGTCCGGCAACACCGGGGAGCTGTTTTTT.

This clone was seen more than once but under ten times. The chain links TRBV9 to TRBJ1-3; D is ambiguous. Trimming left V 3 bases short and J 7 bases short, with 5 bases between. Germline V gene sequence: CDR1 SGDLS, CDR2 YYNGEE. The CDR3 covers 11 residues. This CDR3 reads CASSDRNTIYF. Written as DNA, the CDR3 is TGTGCCAGCAGCGATCGGAACACCATATATTTT.

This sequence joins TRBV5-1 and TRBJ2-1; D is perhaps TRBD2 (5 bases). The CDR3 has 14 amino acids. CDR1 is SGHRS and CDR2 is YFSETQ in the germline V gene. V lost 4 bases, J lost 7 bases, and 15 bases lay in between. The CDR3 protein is CASSPGELGNEQFF. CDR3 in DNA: TGCGCCAGCAGCCCTGGGGAGTTAGGGAATGAGCAGTTCTTC.

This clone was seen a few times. The CDR3: CASSQREGPRYF. The CDR3 nucleotides read TGCGCCAGCAGCCAAAGGGAGGGACCCCGGTACTTC. The J gene is TRBJ2-4, the V gene TRBV4-1, with TRBD2 matching over 7 bases. CDR3 size: 12 residues. V trimming: 2 bases; J trimming: 15 bases; junction bases outside the gene matches: 7. Germline V lookup: CDR1 MGHRA, CDR2 YSYEKL.

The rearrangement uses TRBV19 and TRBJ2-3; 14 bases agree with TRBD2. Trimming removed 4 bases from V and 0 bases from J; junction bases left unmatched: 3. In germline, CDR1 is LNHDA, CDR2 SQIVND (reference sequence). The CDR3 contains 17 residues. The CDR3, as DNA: TGTGCCAGTAGTAGGACTAGCGGGGGGCCTAGCACAGATACGCAGTATTTT. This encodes CASSRTSGGPSTDTQYF.

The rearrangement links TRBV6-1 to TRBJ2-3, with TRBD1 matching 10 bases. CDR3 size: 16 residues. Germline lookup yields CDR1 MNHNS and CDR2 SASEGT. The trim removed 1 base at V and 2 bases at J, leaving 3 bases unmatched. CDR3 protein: CASSEGDRGYTDTQYF. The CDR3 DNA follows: TGTGCCAGCAGTGAAGGGGACAGGGGATACACAGATACGCAGTATTTT.